The sequence of this TCR beta chain was determined in a study of T cell responses to AZD1222 COVID-19 vaccine. Broader study findings: Baseline serostatus was positive in only a handful of AZD1222 recipients. Close to half of spike-specific TCRs reportedly recognize unmutated variant regions. Donors, mostly white British, included more females; clonal diversity was possibly underestimated. There were repertoire samples only from the period after the peak T cell response.

Only in-frame clones appear in the TCRdb table, and some are missing; sequencing was by immunoSEQ multiplex PCR. The sample records 120,000 or so clones, about 92% being singletons. The table lists this clone with a count of one. Antigen specificity is unknown. Deletions cut 3 bases from V and 4 bases from J, with 8 bases between. The V gene's germline CDR1 is KGHDR and CDR2 SFDVKD. The CDR3 is made up of 13 amino acids. This material consisted of peripheral blood, taken on day 0 of MenACWY control vaccination. The clonotype comes from an adult in good health. The chain links TRBV24-1 to TRBJ1-2; D is perhaps TRBD1 (5 bases). The CDR3 DNA reads as TGTGCCACCAGTGATCGGGACTTCTATGGCTACACCTTC. As protein: CATSDRDFYGYTF.